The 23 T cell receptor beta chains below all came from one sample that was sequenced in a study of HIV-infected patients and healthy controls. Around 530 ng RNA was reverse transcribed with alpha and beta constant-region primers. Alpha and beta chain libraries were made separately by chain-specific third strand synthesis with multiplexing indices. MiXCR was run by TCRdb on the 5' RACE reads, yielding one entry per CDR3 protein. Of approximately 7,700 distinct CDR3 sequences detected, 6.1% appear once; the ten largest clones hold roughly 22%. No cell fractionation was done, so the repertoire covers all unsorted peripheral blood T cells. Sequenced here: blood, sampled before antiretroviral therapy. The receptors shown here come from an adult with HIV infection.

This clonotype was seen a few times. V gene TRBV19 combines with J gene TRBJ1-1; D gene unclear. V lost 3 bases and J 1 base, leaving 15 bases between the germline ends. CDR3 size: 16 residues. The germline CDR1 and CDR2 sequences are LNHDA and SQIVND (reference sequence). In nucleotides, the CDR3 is TGTGCCAGTAGTATGTACAGCCGGGCGGGGAACACTGAAGCTTTCTTT. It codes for CASSMYSRAGNTEAFF.

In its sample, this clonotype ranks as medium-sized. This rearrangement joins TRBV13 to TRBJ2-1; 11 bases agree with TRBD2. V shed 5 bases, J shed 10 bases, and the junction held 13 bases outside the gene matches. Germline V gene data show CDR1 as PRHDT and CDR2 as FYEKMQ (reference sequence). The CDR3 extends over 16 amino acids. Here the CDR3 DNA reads TGTGCCAGCAGCCCGGTAGCGGGGGGGCGGACTCTGGAGCAGTTCTTC. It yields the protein CASSPVAGGRTLEQFF. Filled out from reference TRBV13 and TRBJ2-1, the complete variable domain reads AAGVIQSPRHLIKEKRETATLKCYPIPRHDTVYWYQQGPGQDPQFLISFYEKMQSDKGSIPDRFSAQQFSDYHSELNMSSLELGDSALYFCASSPVAGGRTLEQFFGPGTRLTVL.

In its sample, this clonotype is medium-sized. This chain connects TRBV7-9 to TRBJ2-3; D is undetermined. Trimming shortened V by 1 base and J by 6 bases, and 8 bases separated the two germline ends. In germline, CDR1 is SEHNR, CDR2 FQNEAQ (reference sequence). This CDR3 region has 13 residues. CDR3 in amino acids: CASSLVTRDTQYF. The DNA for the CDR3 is TGTGCCAGCAGCTTAGTTACCCGCGATACGCAGTATTTT.

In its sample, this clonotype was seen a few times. CDR3 residues: CASSPGTSNTEAFF. The CDR3 nucleotides read TGCGCCAGCAGCCCCGGGACATCTAACACTGAAGCTTTCTTT. This sequence joins TRBV5-1 and TRBJ1-1; D may be TRBD1 (6 bases). V was cut by 4 bases and J by 2 bases, with 12 bases left in between. CDR1 SGHRS and CDR2 YFSETQ come from the germline V gene. The CDR3 spans 14 residues.

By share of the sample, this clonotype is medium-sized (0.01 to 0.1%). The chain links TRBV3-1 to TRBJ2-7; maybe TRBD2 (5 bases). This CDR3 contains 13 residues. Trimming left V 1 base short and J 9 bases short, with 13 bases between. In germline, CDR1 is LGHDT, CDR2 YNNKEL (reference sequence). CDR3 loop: CASSQASGDRQYV. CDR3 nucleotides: TGTGCCAGCAGCCAAGCCTCCGGGGATAGGCAGTACGTC.

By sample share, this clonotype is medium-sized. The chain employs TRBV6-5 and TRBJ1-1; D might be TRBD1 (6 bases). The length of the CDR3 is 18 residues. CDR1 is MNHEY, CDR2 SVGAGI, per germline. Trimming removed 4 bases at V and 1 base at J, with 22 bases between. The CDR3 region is CASSSENTGWGWNTEAFF. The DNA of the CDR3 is TGTGCCAGCAGTTCCGAGAATACAGGGTGGGGTTGGAACACTGAAGCTTTCTTT.

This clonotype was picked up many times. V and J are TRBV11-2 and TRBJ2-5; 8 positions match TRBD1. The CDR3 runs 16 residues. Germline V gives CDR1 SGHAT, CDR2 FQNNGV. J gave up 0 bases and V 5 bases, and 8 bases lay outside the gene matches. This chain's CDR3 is CASSPGQGSYQETQYF. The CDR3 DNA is TGTGCCAGCAGCCCCGGACAGGGCTCGTACCAAGAGACCCAGTACTTC.

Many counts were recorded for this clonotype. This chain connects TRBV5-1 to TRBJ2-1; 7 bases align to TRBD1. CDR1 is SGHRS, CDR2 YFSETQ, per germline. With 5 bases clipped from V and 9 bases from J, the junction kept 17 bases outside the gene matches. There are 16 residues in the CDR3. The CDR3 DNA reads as TGCGCCAGCAGTCTTGACCGGGAAAGGGGGCCCGTTGAGCAGTTCTTC. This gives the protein CASSLDRERGPVEQFF.

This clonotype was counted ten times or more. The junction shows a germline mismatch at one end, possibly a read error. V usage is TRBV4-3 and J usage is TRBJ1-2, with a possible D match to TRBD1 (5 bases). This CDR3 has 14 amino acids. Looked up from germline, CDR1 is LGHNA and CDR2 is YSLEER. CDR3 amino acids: CASSQDGGVRALLF. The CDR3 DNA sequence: TGCGCCAGCAGCCAAGATGGGGGTGTGAGGGCCCTCCTCTTC.

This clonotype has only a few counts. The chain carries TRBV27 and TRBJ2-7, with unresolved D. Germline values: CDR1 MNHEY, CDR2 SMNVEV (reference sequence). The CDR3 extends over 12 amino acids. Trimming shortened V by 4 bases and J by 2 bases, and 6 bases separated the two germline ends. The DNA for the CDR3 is TGTGCCAGCAGTTCCCGCCCCTACGAGCAGTACTTC. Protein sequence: CASSSRPYEQYF.

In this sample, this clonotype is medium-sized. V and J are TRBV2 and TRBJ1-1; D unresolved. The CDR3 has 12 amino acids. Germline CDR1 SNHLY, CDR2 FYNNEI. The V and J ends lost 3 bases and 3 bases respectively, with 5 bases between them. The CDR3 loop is CASSDGDTEAFF. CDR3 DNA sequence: TGTGCCAGCAGTGACGGGGACACTGAAGCTTTCTTT.

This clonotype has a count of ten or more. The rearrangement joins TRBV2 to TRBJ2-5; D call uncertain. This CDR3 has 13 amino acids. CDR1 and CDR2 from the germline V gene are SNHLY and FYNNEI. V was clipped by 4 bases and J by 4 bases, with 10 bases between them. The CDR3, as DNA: TGTGCCAGCAGTGGTCGGGTCGGAGAGACCCAGTACTTC. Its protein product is CASSGRVGETQYF.

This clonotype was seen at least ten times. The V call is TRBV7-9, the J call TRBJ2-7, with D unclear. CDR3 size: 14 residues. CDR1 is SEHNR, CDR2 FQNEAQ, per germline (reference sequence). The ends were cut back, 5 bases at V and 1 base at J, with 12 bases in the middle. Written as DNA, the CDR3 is TGTGCCAGCAGCCCAGGACGCCTATCCTACGAGCAGTACTTC. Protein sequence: CASSPGRLSYEQYF.

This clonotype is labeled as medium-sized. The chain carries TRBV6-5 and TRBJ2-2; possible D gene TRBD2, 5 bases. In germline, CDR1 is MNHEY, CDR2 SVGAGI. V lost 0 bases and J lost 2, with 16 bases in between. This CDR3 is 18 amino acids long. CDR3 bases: TGTGCCAGCAGTTACTCGAGGGCCAGTTCATTAAACACCGGGGAGCTGTTTTTT. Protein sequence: CASSYSRASSLNTGELFF.

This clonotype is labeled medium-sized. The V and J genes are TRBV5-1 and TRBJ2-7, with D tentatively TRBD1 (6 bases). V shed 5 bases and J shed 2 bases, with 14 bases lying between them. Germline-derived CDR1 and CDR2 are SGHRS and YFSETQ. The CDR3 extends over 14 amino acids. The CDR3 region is CASSLQSGAYEQYF. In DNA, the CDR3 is TGCGCCAGCAGTCTTCAGTCAGGGGCCTACGAGCAGTACTTC.

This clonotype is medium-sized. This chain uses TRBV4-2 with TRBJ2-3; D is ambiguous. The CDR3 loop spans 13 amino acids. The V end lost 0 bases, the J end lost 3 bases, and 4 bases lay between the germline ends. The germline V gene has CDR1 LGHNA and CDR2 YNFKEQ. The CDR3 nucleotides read TGTGCCAGCAGCCAAGACCGTACAGATACGCAGTATTTT. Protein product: CASSQDRTDTQYF.

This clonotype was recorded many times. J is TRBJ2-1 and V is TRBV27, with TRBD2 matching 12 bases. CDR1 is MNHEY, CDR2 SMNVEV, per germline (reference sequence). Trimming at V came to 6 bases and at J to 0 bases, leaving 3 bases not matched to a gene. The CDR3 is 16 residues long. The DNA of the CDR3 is TGTGCCAGCAGACTACTAGCGGGGGGCTCCTACAATGAGCAGTTCTTC. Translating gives CASRLLAGGSYNEQFF.

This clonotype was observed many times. The CDR3 spells CASSVVGGGWTDTQYF. The CDR3 bases are TGTGCCAGCAGCGTAGTAGGTGGGGGGTGGACAGATACGCAGTATTTT. This chain links TRBV9 with TRBJ2-3, with a possible D match to TRBD2 (6 bases). The germline CDR1 and CDR2 sequences are SGDLS and YYNGEE. The ends were cut back, 0 bases at V and 3 bases at J, with 14 bases in the middle. The CDR3 sequence is 16 residues long.

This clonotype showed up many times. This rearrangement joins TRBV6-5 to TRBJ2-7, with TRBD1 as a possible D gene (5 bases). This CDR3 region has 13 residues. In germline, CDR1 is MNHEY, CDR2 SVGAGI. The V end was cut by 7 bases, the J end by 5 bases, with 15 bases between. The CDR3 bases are TGTGCCAGCAATGGGGCGAGGTCCCACGAGCAGTACTTC. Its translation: CASNGARSHEQYF.

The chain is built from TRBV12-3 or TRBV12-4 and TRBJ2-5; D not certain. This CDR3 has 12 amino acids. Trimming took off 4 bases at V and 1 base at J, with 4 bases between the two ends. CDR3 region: CASSSIQETQYF. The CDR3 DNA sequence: TGTGCCAGCAGTTCCATCCAAGAGACCCAGTACTTC.

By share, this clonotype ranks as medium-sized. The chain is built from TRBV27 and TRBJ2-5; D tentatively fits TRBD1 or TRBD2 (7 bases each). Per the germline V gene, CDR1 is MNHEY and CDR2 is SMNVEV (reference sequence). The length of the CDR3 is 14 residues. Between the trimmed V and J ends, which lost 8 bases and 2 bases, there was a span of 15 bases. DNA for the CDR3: TGTGCCAGCCAGGCCAGGGGGGGACAAGAGACCCAGTACTTC. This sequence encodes CASQARGGQETQYF.

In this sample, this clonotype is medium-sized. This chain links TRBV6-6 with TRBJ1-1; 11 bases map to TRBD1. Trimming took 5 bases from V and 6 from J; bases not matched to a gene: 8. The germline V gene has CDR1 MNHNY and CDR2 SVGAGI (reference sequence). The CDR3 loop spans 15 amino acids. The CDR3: CASSNAPGQGAEAFF. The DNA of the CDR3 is TGTGCCAGCAGTAACGCTCCGGGACAGGGGGCTGAAGCTTTCTTT.

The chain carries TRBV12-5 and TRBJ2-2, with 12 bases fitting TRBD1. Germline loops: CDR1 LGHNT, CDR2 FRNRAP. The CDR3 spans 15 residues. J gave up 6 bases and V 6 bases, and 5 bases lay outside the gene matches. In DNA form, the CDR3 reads TGTGCTAGTGGCCCACGGGACAGGGGGCCCGGGGAGCTGTTTTTT. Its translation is CASGPRDRGPGELFF.